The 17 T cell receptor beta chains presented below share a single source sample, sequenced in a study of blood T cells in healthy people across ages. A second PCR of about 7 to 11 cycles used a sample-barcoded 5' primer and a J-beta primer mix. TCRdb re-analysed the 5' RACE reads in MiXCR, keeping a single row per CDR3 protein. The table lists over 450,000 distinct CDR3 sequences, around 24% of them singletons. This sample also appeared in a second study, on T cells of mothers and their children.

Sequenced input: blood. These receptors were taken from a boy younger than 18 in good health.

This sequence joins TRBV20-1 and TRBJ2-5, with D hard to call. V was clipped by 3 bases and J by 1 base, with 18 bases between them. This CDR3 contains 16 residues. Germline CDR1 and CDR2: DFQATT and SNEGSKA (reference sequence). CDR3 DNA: TGCAGTGCTAGGCCTCGAATGTCCTTCCCCCAAGAGACCCAGTACTTC. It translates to CSARPRMSFPQETQYF.

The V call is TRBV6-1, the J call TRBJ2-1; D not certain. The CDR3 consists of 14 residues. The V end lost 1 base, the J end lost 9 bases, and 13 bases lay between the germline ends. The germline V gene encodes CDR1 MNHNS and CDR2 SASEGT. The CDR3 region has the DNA TGTGCCAGCAGTGAAGAGGTACGTACGAGTGAGCAGTTCTTC. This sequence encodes CASSEEVRTSEQFF.

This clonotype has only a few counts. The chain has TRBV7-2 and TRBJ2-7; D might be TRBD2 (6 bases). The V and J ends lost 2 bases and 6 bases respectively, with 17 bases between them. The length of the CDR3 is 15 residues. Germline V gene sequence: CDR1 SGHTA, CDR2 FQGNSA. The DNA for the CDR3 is TGTGCCAGCAGCTTATCCGGGACTCAAGCCGGCGAGCAGTACTTC. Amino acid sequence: CASSLSGTQAGEQYF.

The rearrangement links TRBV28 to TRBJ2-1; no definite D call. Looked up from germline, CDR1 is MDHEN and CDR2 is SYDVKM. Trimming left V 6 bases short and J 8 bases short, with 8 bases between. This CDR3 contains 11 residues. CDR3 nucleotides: TGTGCCAGCAGCGGATTCGATGAGCAGTTCTTC. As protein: CASSGFDEQFF.

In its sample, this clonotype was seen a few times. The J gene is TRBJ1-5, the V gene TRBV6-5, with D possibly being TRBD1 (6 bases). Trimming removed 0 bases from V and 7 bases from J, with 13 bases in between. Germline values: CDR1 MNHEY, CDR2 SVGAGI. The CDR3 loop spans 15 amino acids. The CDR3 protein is CASSYSPGAGQPQHF. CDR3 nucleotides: TGTGCCAGCAGTTACTCCCCGGGGGCAGGACAGCCCCAGCATTTT.

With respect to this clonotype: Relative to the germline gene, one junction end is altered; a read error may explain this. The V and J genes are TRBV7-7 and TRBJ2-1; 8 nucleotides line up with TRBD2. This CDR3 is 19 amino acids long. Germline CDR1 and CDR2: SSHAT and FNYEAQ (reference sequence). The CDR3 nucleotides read TGTGCTAGCACCTCTAAGGTCTTAGCGGGAAAAAGGCGCTACAATGAGCAGTTCTTC. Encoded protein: CASTSKVLAGKRRYNEQFF.

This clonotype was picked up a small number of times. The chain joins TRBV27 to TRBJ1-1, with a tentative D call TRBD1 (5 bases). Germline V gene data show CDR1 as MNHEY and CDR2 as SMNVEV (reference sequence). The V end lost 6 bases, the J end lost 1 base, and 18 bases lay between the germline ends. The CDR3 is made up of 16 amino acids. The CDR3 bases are TGTGCCAGCAGATTAAACGGTCCAGGGAGGAACACTGAAGCTTTCTTT. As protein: CASRLNGPGRNTEAFF.

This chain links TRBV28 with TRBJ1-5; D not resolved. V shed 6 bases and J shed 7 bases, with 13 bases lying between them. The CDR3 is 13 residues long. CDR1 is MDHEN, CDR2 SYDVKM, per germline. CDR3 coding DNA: TGTGCCAGCAGCCCGCACGGGGAACAGCCCCAGCATTTT. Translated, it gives CASSPHGEQPQHF.

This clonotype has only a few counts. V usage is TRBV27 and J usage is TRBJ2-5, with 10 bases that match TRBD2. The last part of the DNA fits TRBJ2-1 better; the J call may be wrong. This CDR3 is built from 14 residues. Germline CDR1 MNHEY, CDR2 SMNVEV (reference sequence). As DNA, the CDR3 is TGTGCCAGCAGTTCCGGACTAGCGGTATTGGAGCAGTTCTTC. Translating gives CASSSGLAVLEQFF.

CDR3 bases: TGCGCCAGCTCCGAAGCCGCCCAAGAGACCCAGTACTTC. Protein sequence: CASSEAAQETQYF. V gene TRBV4-3 combines with J gene TRBJ2-5; no clear D gene. V lost 8 bases, J lost 1 base, and 11 bases lay in between. This CDR3 comprises 13 residues. The germline V gene has CDR1 LGHNA and CDR2 YSLEER.

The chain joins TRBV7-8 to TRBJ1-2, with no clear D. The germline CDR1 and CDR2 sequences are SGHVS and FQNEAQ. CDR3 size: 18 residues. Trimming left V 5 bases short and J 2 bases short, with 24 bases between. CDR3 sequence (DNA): TGTGCCAGCAGCACCCCGGATTGGTCCAAGGAATCCAACTATGGCTACACCTTC. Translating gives CASSTPDWSKESNYGYTF.

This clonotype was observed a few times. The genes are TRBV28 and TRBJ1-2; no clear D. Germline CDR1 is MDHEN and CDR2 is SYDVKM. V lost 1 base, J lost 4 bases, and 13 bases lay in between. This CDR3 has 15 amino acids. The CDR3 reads CASSLYPQSIYGYTF. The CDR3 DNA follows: TGTGCCAGCAGTTTATACCCGCAGTCAATCTATGGCTACACCTTC.

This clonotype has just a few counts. CDR3 DNA: TGCGCCAGCAGCCCTACGCAGGGCAGGAGCTACGAGCAGTACTTC. This sequence encodes CASSPTQGRSYEQYF. The genes are TRBV4-3 and TRBJ2-5; tentatively, D is TRBD1 (5 bases). The closer fit of TRBJ2-7 to the DNA end suggests the J call may be wrong. The germline CDR1 and CDR2 sequences are LGHNA and YSLEER. CDR3 length: 15 amino acids.

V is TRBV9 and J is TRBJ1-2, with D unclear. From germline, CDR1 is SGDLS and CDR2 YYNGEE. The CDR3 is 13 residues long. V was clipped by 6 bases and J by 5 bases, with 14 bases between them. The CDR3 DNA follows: TGTGCCAGCACGAAGGCCGGATTTTATGGCTACACCTTC. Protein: CASTKAGFYGYTF.

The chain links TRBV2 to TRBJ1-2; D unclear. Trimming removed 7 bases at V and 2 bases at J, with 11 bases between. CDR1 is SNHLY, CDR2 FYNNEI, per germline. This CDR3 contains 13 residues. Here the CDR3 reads CASNPNGNYGYTF. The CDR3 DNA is TGTGCCAGCAACCCGAACGGAAACTATGGCTACACCTTC.

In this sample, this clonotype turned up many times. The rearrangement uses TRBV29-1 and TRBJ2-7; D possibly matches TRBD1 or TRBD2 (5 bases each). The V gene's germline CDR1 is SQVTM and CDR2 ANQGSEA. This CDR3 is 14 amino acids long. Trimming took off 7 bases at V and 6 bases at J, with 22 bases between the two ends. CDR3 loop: CSASTGSVRGEQYF. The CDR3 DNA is TGCAGCGCCTCCACAGGCAGCGTCCGGGGCGAGCAGTACTTC.

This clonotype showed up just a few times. The CDR3 DNA sequence: TGCAGCGTTTTAACGGGGGGTGGCTACGAGCAGTACTTC. It specifies CSVLTGGGYEQYF. The chain is built from TRBV29-1 and TRBJ2-7; 7 bases agree with TRBD2. Germline lookup yields CDR1 SQVTM and CDR2 ANQGSEA. J was trimmed by 3 bases and V by 5 bases; bases with no gene match: 7. The CDR3 is 13 amino acids.